This T cell receptor beta chain was sequenced for a study of radiotherapy plus CTLA-4 blockade in lung cancer. After removal of 8 bases from V and 2 bases from J, the junction contained 4 bases not matched to a gene. Germline CDR1 is SGHTA and CDR2 is FQGNSA. The CDR3 runs to 14 residues. Clones were sequenced by immunoSEQ multiplex PCR, and TCRdb holds only the in-frame ones, with some missing. The sample records around 18,000 clones, roughly 88% being singletons. This clone was recorded a few times. Sequencing used peripheral blood, obtained from a patient treated with radiotherapy plus ipilimumab. This TCR was recovered from a human donor with non-small cell lung cancer whose response to radiotherapy plus ipilimumab could not be evaluated. The chain is built from TRBV7-2 and TRBJ2-1; 9 bases map to TRBD2. CDR3 bases: TGTGCCAGCGCTAGGACTAGCGCCTACAATGAGCAGTTCTTC. It codes for CASARTSAYNEQFF.